This record looks at one TCR beta chain sequence and its context. Its target is not known. Treatment indicated: approximately 11-day PBMC culture with coronavirus spike peptide pools or control peptides (ViraFEST assay). The collection of CD4+ T cells from the unexposed donor took place before the COVID-19 pandemic (2011-2018). These data come from a study of vaccination and CD4 T cells after COVID-19. The study sequenced cultured CD4+ T cell DNA using the Oncomine TCR Beta short-read assay. TCRdb re-called the PCR reads with MiXCR, one entry per CDR3 protein. The data show around 7,800 distinct CDR3 sequences, with roughly 59% seen just once and around 13% held by the top ten. This receptor was identified in a human donor in good health. Sample: CD4+ T cells from blood, cultured in vitro.

The CDR3 spells CASSSTGGPSEQYF. Written as DNA, the CDR3 is TGTGCCAGCAGTTCGACAGGGGGGCCGAGCGAGCAGTACTTC. This chain links TRBV2 with TRBJ2-7; TRBD1 aligns across 9 bases. This CDR3 contains 14 residues. The germline gives CDR1 SNHLY, CDR2 FYNNEI. Germline trimming cut 5 bases from V and 6 bases from J; bases unmatched to any gene: 8.